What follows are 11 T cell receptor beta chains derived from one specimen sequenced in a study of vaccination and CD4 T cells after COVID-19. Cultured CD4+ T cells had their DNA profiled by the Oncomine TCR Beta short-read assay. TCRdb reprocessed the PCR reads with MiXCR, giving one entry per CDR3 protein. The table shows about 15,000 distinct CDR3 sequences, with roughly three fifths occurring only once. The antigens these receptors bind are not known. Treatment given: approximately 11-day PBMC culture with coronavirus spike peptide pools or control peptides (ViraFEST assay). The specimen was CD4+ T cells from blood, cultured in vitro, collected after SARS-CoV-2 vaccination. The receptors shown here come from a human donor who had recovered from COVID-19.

The DNA of the CDR3 is TGTGCCACCAGTGGTCAGACGTATGGCGGGGAGCTGTTTTTT. This gives the protein CATSGQTYGGELFF. The V call is TRBV24-1, the J call TRBJ2-2; no definite D call. CDR1 is KGHDR, CDR2 SFDVKD, per germline. V was trimmed by 5 bases and J by 7 bases, leaving 13 bases between them. The CDR3 has 14 amino acids.

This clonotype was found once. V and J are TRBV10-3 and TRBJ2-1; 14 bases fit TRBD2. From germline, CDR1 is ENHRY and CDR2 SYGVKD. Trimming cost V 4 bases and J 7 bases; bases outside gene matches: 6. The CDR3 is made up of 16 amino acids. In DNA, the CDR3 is TGTGCCATCAGTGGACTAGCGGGGGGGCCATTTAATGAGCAGTTCTTC. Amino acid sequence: CAISGLAGGPFNEQFF.

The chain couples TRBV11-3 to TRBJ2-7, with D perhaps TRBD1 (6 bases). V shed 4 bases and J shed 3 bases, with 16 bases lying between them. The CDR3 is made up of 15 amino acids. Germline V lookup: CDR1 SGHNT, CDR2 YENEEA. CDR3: CASSSSAGRGYEQYF. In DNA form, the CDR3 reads TGTGCCAGCAGCTCCAGCGCCGGCAGGGGCTACGAGCAGTACTTC.

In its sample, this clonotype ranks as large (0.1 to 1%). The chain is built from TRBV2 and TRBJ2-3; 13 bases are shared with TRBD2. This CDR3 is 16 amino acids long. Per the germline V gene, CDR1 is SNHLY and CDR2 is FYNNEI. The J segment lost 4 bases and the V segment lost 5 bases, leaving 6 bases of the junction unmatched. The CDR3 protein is CASSKRTSGGADTQYF. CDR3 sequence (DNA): TGTGCCAGCAGTAAACGGACTAGCGGGGGAGCAGATACGCAGTATTTT.

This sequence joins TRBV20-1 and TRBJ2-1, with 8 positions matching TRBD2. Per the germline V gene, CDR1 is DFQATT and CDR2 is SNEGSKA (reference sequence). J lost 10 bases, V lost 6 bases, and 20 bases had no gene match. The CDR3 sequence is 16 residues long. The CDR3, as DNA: TGCAGTGCCATGGGTGGGGCTAGCGGGCGTGGGTGGGAGCAGTTCTTC. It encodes CSAMGGASGRGWEQFF.

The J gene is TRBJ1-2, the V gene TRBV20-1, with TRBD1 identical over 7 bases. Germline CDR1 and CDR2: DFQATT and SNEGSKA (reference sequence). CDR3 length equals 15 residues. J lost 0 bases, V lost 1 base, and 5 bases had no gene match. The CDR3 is CSARGWDSPNYGYTF. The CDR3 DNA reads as TGCAGTGCTAGAGGATGGGACAGTCCTAACTATGGCTACACCTTC.

Written as DNA, the CDR3 is TGTGCTAGTGGTTTGGTAGGGGGCACTCAGCCCCAGCATTTT. This translates into CASGLVGGTQPQHF. The V call is TRBV12-5, the J call TRBJ1-5; 7 bases match TRBD1. The CDR3 is 14 amino acids. Trimming cost V 0 bases and J 6 bases; bases outside gene matches: 2. Germline V gives CDR1 LGHNT, CDR2 FRNRAP.

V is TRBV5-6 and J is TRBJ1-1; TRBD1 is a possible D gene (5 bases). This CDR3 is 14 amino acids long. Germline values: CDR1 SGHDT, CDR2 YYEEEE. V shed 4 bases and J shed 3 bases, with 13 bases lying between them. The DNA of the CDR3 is TGTGCCAGCAGCCCGAGGGGCAGGTACACTGAAGCTTTCTTT. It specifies CASSPRGRYTEAFF.

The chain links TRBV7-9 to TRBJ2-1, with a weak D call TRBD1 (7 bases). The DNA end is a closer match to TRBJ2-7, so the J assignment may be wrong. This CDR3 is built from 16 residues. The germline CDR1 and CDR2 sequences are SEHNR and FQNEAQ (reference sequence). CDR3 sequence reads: CASSSLVGQDYNEQYF. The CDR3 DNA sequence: TGTGCCAGCAGCTCCCTGGTTGGACAGGACTACAATGAGCAGTACTTC.

The DNA of the CDR3 is TGTGCCAGCAGACTCCCGTCAGATACGCAGTATTTT. Protein product: CASRLPSDTQYF. V is TRBV28 and J is TRBJ2-3; D gene ambiguous. The CDR3 totals 12 residues. The germline V and J ends were trimmed by 6 bases and 4 bases, with 8 bases remaining between them. Germline V gene sequence: CDR1 MDHEN, CDR2 SYDVKM.

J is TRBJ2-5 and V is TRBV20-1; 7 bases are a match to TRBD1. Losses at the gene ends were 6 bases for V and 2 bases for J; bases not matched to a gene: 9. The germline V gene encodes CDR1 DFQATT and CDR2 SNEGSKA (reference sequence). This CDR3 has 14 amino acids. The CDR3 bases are TGCAGTGCCCCAGACAGGGTGACTCAAGAGACCCAGTACTTC. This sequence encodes CSAPDRVTQETQYF.